This T cell receptor (beta chain) was recorded in a study of lymphopenia after photon versus proton radiotherapy (dated by TCRdb to between 2019 and 2020). About the study as a whole: In patients with gastrointestinal tumors who developed high-grade lymphopenia, the study compared the immunological effects of photon radiation therapy with those of proton radiation therapy. The cohort included about 18 patients with gastrointestinal tumors who developed lymphopenia after receiving either photon or proton therapy. The goal of the study was to describe how the two radiation modalities differ in their effects on the immune system. The study at large found these results: The survival association was assessed only in patients who died, and the authors presented better survival with proton therapy as a possibility rather than a demonstrated result. Once the lymphocyte count had reached its nadir, the repertoires of photon-treated patients showed oligoclonal expansion, particularly of CD8+ Temra cells, and this expansion drove the decline in diversity. Across the cohort, among patients who died, a greater drop in TCR diversity after the nadir was inversely correlated with overall survival time. During treatment, patients who received proton therapy stayed relatively stable, whereas patients who received photon therapy lost naive T cells and TCR diversity and gained effector/memory populations.

Trimming leaves V shorter by 3 bases and J shorter by 4 bases, with the junction holding 14 bases beyond the gene matches. The germline V gene sets CDR1 to MDHEN and CDR2 to SYDVKM. The CDR3 sequence holds 18 residues, the cysteine and phenylalanine included. Just CDR3 DNA is preserved here, 54 bases in frame from base 1. On this clone itself: What this receptor recognizes is not known. No base quality values were provided; no much bigger clone lies one nucleotide off.

The library was generated by the immunoSEQ multiplex PCR assay. Deep sequencing of rearranged TCR beta loci, alongside multiparametric flow cytometry, was used to profile T cell repertoires. TCRdb mirrors the immuneACCESS table, restricted to in-frame sequences. Some clones are absent from its copies; in checked studies, under half trace to an unresolved V gene, and the reason for the others is unknown. The sample table shows tens of thousands of clones, and roughly 93% are seen once. The ten top clones hold approximately 2.6% of the sample. The V and J segments used are TRBV28 and TRBJ2-1, and TRBD2 aligns with 8 junction nucleotides. This sequence originates from a woman in her 70s with pancreatic cancer. The sample was peripheral blood, taken from a patient treated with photon-based radiotherapy. The DNA reads as follows: TGTGCCAGCAGTTTTGGAGCGGGAGTCCAAGGGGGGTACAATGAGCAGTTCTTC. Its translation is CASSFGAGVQGGYNEQFF.